What follows are 23 T cell receptor beta chains derived from one specimen sequenced in a study of response to subunit inactivated influenza vaccine. TCRdb recomputed calls from the RT-PCR reads with MiXCR, one row per CDR3 protein. The sample holds about 190,000 distinct CDR3 sequences, approximately 14% seen once. The material was CD8+ T cells sorted from PBMCs, obtained more than 4 days after vaccination. Receptor source: a man aged 50 or older who received an inactivated influenza vaccine.

This clonotype showed up just a few times. V gene TRBV7-9 combines with J gene TRBJ1-2; possible D gene TRBD1, 6 bases. The V end was cut by 1 base, the J end by 7 bases, with 7 bases between. The length of the CDR3 is 12 residues. From germline, CDR1 is SEHNR and CDR2 FQNEAQ (reference sequence). The CDR3 sequence is CASSLGTVGYTF. The CDR3, as DNA: TGTGCCAGCAGCTTAGGGACAGTTGGCTACACCTTC.

V and J are TRBV28 and TRBJ2-3, with D maybe TRBD1 (6 bases). The CDR3 is made up of 13 amino acids. The germline CDR1 and CDR2 sequences are MDHEN and SYDVKM. V was clipped by 6 bases and J by 4 bases, with 11 bases between them. The CDR3 loop reads CASSSDSADTQYF. The CDR3 nucleotides are TGTGCCAGCAGCTCGGACAGTGCAGATACGCAGTATTTT.

This clonotype came up a few times. V usage is TRBV10-3 and J usage is TRBJ1-1; D gene ambiguous. Germline V gives CDR1 ENHRY, CDR2 SYGVKD. The CDR3 is 14 residues long. V gave up 2 bases and J gave up 1 base, with 8 bases separating them. CDR3 DNA sequence: TGTGCCATCAGTGAGGAGGCAGGGAACACTGAAGCTTTCTTT. This gives the protein CAISEEAGNTEAFF.

This clonotype was recorded a few times. V is TRBV5-5 and J is TRBJ1-1, with D maybe TRBD1 (5 bases). Germline loops: CDR1 SGHKS, CDR2 YYEKEE (reference sequence). The CDR3 extends over 14 amino acids. V was pared by 7 bases and J by 1 base, with 14 bases between. The CDR3 DNA reads TGTGCCAGCGGGGATGGGACGGAGAACACTGAAGCTTTCTTT. This encodes CASGDGTENTEAFF.

There are a few counts of this clonotype. This rearrangement joins TRBV6-2 or TRBV6-3 to TRBJ1-1; tentative D call: TRBD1 (5 bases). The V end lost 6 bases, the J end lost 1 base, and 9 bases lay between the germline ends. The CDR3 is 13 amino acids. CDR1 and CDR2 from the germline V gene are MNHEY and SVGEGT. This CDR3 reads CASRADRNTEAFF. The CDR3 bases are TGTGCCAGCAGAGCCGACAGGAACACTGAAGCTTTCTTT.

The CDR3 DNA sequence: TGTGCCAGCACCGCCGGGACTAGCGGAGATACGTCCTACGAGCAGTACTTC. It encodes CASTAGTSGDTSYEQYF. The genes are TRBV2 and TRBJ2-7; 11 nucleotides align to TRBD2. Germline lookup yields CDR1 SNHLY and CDR2 FYNNEI. With V trimmed by 7 bases and J by 1 base, 12 bases remained unmatched. The CDR3 loop spans 17 amino acids.

This sequence joins TRBV7-8 and TRBJ2-5; possible D gene TRBD2, 6 bases. Germline V gene data show CDR1 as SGHVS and CDR2 as FQNEAQ. Trimming took 2 bases from V and 8 from J, leaving 18 bases between them. The CDR3 is 15 amino acids. The CDR3 nucleotides read TGTGCCAGCAGCTTATCGGACTACCCAATTAATACCCAGTACTTC. Amino acid sequence: CASSLSDYPINTQYF.

The CDR3 sequence: CASSLRRDGYEQYF. The CDR3 DNA follows: TGTGCCAGCAGTTTACGGAGGGACGGGTACGAGCAGTACTTC. This chain connects TRBV28 to TRBJ2-7; the D gene is possibly TRBD2 (6 bases). This CDR3 contains 14 residues. Trimming removed 2 bases at V and 4 bases at J, with 12 bases between. Germline CDR1 MDHEN, CDR2 SYDVKM.

The V gene is TRBV5-1, the J gene TRBJ2-1; D possibly corresponds to TRBD2 (5 bases). Germline assignment: CDR1 SGHRS and CDR2 YFSETQ. CDR3 size: 13 residues. Between the trimmed V and J ends, which lost 0 bases and 5 bases, there was a span of 6 bases. The CDR3 nucleotides are TGCGCCAGCAGCTTGGGGGAGAACAATGAGCAGTTCTTC. It translates to CASSLGENNEQFF.

This chain links TRBV4-3 with TRBJ2-7; TRBD2 agrees at 7 bases. This CDR3 is 15 amino acids long. Germline CDR1 and CDR2: LGHNA and YSLEER. V trimming: 8 bases; J trimming: 3 bases; junction bases outside the gene matches: 13. The CDR3 reads CASAPSLAGVYEQYF. In DNA, the CDR3 is TGCGCCAGCGCCCCCTCCCTGGCGGGGGTCTACGAGCAGTACTTC.

This clonotype was counted between two and nine times. The CDR3 loop reads CASSEWRGRYNEQFF. CDR3 DNA: TGCGCCAGCAGTGAGTGGCGGGGGCGGTACAATGAGCAGTTCTTC. This chain connects TRBV10-2 to TRBJ2-1, with a weak D call TRBD2 (7 bases). The CDR3 is made up of 15 amino acids. V was clipped by 1 base and J by 4 bases, with 11 bases between them. Germline CDR1 is WSHSY and CDR2 is SAAADI.

This clonotype came up a few times. The chain uses TRBV9 and TRBJ2-5; 7 nucleotides match TRBD2. V lost 3 bases to trimming and J lost 4 bases; unmatched junction nucleotides: 9. The CDR3 is 15 residues long. From germline, CDR1 is SGDLS and CDR2 YYNGEE. The CDR3 protein is CASSEGTTLRETQYF. The CDR3 bases are TGTGCCAGCAGCGAAGGGACTACTCTTCGAGAGACCCAGTACTTC.

The V and J genes are TRBV15 and TRBJ2-1; D unclear. Germline assignment: CDR1 LNHNV and CDR2 YYDKDF (reference sequence). V was trimmed by 1 base and J by 3 bases, leaving 4 bases between them. This CDR3 spans 13 amino acids. The CDR3 DNA sequence: TGTGCCACCAGCAGAGTCGACTACAATGAGCAGTTCTTC. Amino acids: CATSRVDYNEQFF. The full variable domain, its missing parts supplied by reference TRBV15 and TRBJ2-1, is DAMVIQNPRYQVTQFGKPVTLSCSQTLNHNVMYWYQQKSSQAPKLLFHYYDKDFNNEADTPDNFQSRRPNTSFCFLDIRSPGLGDTAMYLCATSRVDYNEQFFGPGTRLTVL.

This clonotype came up once. J is TRBJ2-7 and V is TRBV4-3; D ambiguous. Germline-derived CDR1 and CDR2 are LGHNA and YSLEER. Trimming shortened V by 3 bases and J by 0 bases, and 6 bases separated the two germline ends. This CDR3 is 13 amino acids long. CDR3 loop: CASSQWDSYEQYF. The CDR3 DNA reads TGCGCCAGCAGCCAGTGGGACTCCTACGAGCAGTACTTC.

This clonotype was observed a handful of times. V is TRBV29-1 and J is TRBJ2-1, with TRBD2 matching over 11 bases. This CDR3 has 12 residues. Germline loops: CDR1 SQVTM, CDR2 ANQGSEA. The J segment lost 10 bases and the V segment lost 6 bases, leaving 5 bases of the junction unmatched. The CDR3 loop reads CSVPGLAVEQFF. CDR3 sequence (DNA): TGCAGCGTCCCGGGACTAGCGGTCGAGCAGTTCTTC.

This clonotype was seen more than once but under ten times. This chain connects TRBV10-3 to TRBJ2-3; D ambiguous. Trimming stripped 2 bases from V and 5 bases from J, with 2 bases between. This CDR3 comprises 11 residues. Germline V CDR1 and CDR2: ENHRY, SYGVKD. The CDR3 sequence is CAISEGDTQYF. The CDR3 DNA follows: TGTGCCATCAGTGAGGGAGATACGCAGTATTTT.

The chain carries TRBV12-3 or TRBV12-4 and TRBJ2-5; D gene unclear. V shed 2 bases and J shed 1 base, with 5 bases lying between them. The CDR3 contains 13 residues. The CDR3 nucleotides read TGTGCCAGCAGTTTAAGGCTCCAAGAGACCCAGTACTTC. It encodes CASSLRLQETQYF.

This clonotype was found many times. The rearrangement uses TRBV30 and TRBJ2-1; TRBD1 matches at 8 bases. J lost 4 bases, V lost 3 bases, and 8 bases had no gene match. Per the germline V gene, CDR1 is GTSNPN and CDR2 is SVGIG (reference sequence). The CDR3 totals 15 residues. As DNA, the CDR3 is TGTGCCTGGAGGGCGACAGGGGACGGATACAATGAGCAGTTCTTC. This translates into CAWRATGDGYNEQFF.

A few counts support this clonotype. This rearrangement joins TRBV29-1 to TRBJ2-3, with D perhaps assigned TRBD1 or TRBD2 (5 bases each). Germline V gives CDR1 SQVTM, CDR2 ANQGSEA. V lost 4 bases, J lost 1 base, and 9 bases lay in between. The CDR3 is made up of 13 amino acids. The CDR3 region is CSVAGGRTDTQYF. DNA of the CDR3: TGCAGCGTTGCTGGGGGACGCACAGATACGCAGTATTTT.

This clonotype was seen a few times. The V call is TRBV14, the J call TRBJ2-5; D is ambiguous. Germline V lookup: CDR1 SGHDN, CDR2 FVKESK. Trimming removed 1 base at V and 2 bases at J, with 11 bases between. The CDR3 contains 15 residues. CDR3: CASSQAFVRQETQYF. The CDR3, as DNA: TGTGCCAGCAGCCAAGCTTTCGTCAGACAAGAGACCCAGTACTTC.

Only a few counts were recorded for this clonotype. V is TRBV9 and J is TRBJ2-5; perhaps TRBD2 as D (6 bases). This CDR3 contains 14 residues. The V gene's germline CDR1 is SGDLS and CDR2 YYNGEE. Trimming removed 6 bases from V and 4 bases from J, with 16 bases in between. Written as DNA, the CDR3 is TGTGCCAGCAACCAATGGGGGGTAGGAGAGACCCAGTACTTC. Residues: CASNQWGVGETQYF.

This clonotype was recorded a few times. The rearrangement joins TRBV12-3 or TRBV12-4 to TRBJ2-1; the D gene is possibly TRBD1 (5 bases). Trimming took 7 bases from V and 6 from J, leaving 16 bases between them. This CDR3 region has 14 residues. For the CDR3, the DNA is TGTGCCAGCACCCCCTGGGGCACCTTCAATGAGCAGTTCTTC. Protein sequence: CASTPWGTFNEQFF.

This chain uses TRBV12-3 or TRBV12-4 with TRBJ1-2; weak D call: TRBD1 (5 bases). This CDR3 contains 16 residues. The germline V and J ends were trimmed by 0 bases and 2 bases, with 13 bases remaining between them. In DNA, the CDR3 is TGTGCCAGCAGTTTAGCGCTGGGGCAGGACAACTATGGCTACACCTTC. Its protein product is CASSLALGQDNYGYTF.